The 8 T cell receptor beta chains reported below all come from one sample, sequenced in a study of graft-versus-host responses after intestinal transplantation (dated by TCRdb to about 2021). Read against the paper, the sample's time point label means: cells obtained before transplantation from donor or recipient. In mixed lymphocyte reactions, some 200,000 CFSE-labeled pre-transplant responders were plated with some 200,000 irradiated violet-dye-labeled stimulators and cultured for less than 7 days. To prepare the library, the immunoSEQ multiplex PCR assay was applied. TCRdb took over this immuneACCESS table, retaining in-frame rearrangements with V and J assigned. Such tables are incomplete; in checked studies, under half of the missing clones stem from an unresolved V gene, and the remainder is unexplained. This sample lists approximately 23,000 clones; around 47% were detected once. The ten largest clonotypes hold 1.3% to 1.5% of the sample.

The specimen was alloreactive CD8+ T cells from a mixed lymphocyte reaction culture, collected before transplantation. The sample's cell subset or site label, in plain terms: CFSE-low proliferating T cells sorted from roughly 6-day pre-transplant mixed lymphocyte reaction (GvH or HvG direction). These TCRs come from a human patient who was an organ donor for intestinal transplantation.

This clone has just a few counts. V and J are TRBV4-1 and TRBJ2-3; TRBD2 matches 11 bases. The germline gives CDR1 MGHRA, CDR2 YSYEKL. Trimming at V came to 2 bases and at J to 1 base, leaving 5 bases not matched to a gene. The CDR3 runs to 17 residues. CDR3 in DNA: TGCGCCAGCAGCCAAAGGACTAGCGGGCTTCGCACAGATACGCAGTATTTT. It codes for CASSQRTSGLRTDTQYF.

The gene calls are TRBV29-1 and TRBJ2-1; D is undetermined. The V gene lost 0 bases and the J gene lost 3 bases, with 0 bases spanning the gap. CDR3 length: 11 residues. CDR1 SQVTM and CDR2 ANQGSEA come from the germline V gene. In DNA, the CDR3 is TGCAGCGTTGAAGACTACAATGAGCAGTTCTTC. Its translation is CSVEDYNEQFF.

The chain joins TRBV5-4 to TRBJ2-7; D call uncertain. Germline V gene lookup returns CDR1 SGHNT and CDR2 YYREEE (reference sequence). This CDR3 has 14 amino acids. V was cut by 4 bases and J by 4 bases, with 15 bases left in between. This CDR3 is CASSTGPLGYEQYF. Written as DNA, the CDR3 is TGTGCCAGCAGCACCGGGCCCCTCGGATACGAGCAGTACTTC. Combining the CDR3 with reference TRBV5-4 and TRBJ2-7 gives the whole variable domain ETGVTQSPTHLIKTRGQQVTLRCSSQSGHNTVSWYQQALGQGPQFIFQYYREEENGRGNFPPRFSGLQFPNYSSELNVNALELDDSALYLCASSTGPLGYEQYFGPGTRLTVT.

There are a few counts of this clone. The genes are TRBV11-2 and TRBJ1-4, with D possibly being TRBD1 (6 bases). The germline gives CDR1 SGHAT, CDR2 FQNNGV. The CDR3 length is 12 residues. V lost 4 bases to trimming and J lost 8 bases, with 8 bases between them. This chain's CDR3 is CASSSGAEKLFF. The CDR3 nucleotides are TGTGCCAGCAGCTCAGGGGCGGAAAAACTGTTTTTT.

This chain joins TRBV18 and TRBJ2-7; TRBD2 aligns across 14 bases. CDR1 and CDR2 from the germline V gene are KGHSH and LQKENI. Trimming took 3 bases from V and 2 from J; bases not matched to a gene: 12. The CDR3 has 19 residues. DNA of the CDR3: TGTGCCAGCTCACCTGGACTGAGGACTAGCGGGAGGCCCCCCTACGAGCAGTACTTC. It codes for CASSPGLRTSGRPPYEQYF.

V is TRBV6-1 and J is TRBJ2-5; possibly TRBD1 for D (5 bases). The J call may not be correct, given that the DNA end is closer to TRBJ2-7. Germline V lookup: CDR1 MNHNS, CDR2 SASEGT. This CDR3 has 14 residues. The CDR3 DNA reads TGTGCCAGCAGGGGGCTCCCGACACCGTACGAGCAGTACTTC. Translating it yields CASRGLPTPYEQYF.

This clone has a handful of counts. The V and J genes are TRBV6-5 and TRBJ1-5; D ambiguous. The CDR3 consists of 13 residues. V shed 2 bases and J shed 0 bases, with 2 bases lying between them. Germline assignment: CDR1 MNHEY and CDR2 SVGAGI. CDR3: CASSYHSNQPQHF. The CDR3 DNA follows: TGTGCCAGCAGTTACCATAGCAATCAGCCCCAGCATTTT.

The chain joins TRBV4-1 to TRBJ2-3; tentatively, D is TRBD2 (5 bases). V lost 2 bases and J 5 bases, leaving 14 bases between the germline ends. This CDR3 contains 15 residues. Germline V lookup: CDR1 MGHRA, CDR2 YSYEKL. The CDR3 coding sequence is TGCGCCAGCAGCCAAAATCCTAGCTTGCAAGATACGCAGTATTTT. This encodes CASSQNPSLQDTQYF.